Sequencing of this T cell receptor beta chain was carried out in a study of blood T cells in healthy people across ages. Whole-study context: Using template switching, researchers captured about one barcoded beta molecule for each two T cells.

The CDR3 is 16 amino acids. Germline CDR1 reads DFQATT; CDR2 reads SNEGSKA (reference sequence). Germline trimming cut 6 bases from V and 1 base from J; bases unmatched to any gene: 13. Study-wide results and limits: Age advanced and TCR beta diversity per million T cells fell, roughly linearly. PBMCs went unsorted, and a conclusive naive versus antigen-experienced comparison was therefore prevented. Versus aged donors, long-lived donors had higher diversity and more naive CD4+ cells.

This clonotype was counted only a few times. The antigen is unknown. With a J-beta primer mix and a sample-barcoded 5' primer, a second PCR ran roughly 6 to 11 cycles. Via MiXCR, TCRdb re-called the 5' RACE reads, giving one row per CDR3 protein. The data contain some 370,000 distinct CDR3 sequences, about 49% of them singletons. This clonotype was obtained from a man aged 55 to 70 in good health. The chain couples TRBV20-1 to TRBJ2-3, with TRBD1 matching 7 bases. Sequencing used blood. CDR3 sequence: CSATDRVHSRTDTQYF. DNA for the CDR3: TGCAGTGCGACCGACAGGGTCCATAGCCGCACAGATACGCAGTATTTT.